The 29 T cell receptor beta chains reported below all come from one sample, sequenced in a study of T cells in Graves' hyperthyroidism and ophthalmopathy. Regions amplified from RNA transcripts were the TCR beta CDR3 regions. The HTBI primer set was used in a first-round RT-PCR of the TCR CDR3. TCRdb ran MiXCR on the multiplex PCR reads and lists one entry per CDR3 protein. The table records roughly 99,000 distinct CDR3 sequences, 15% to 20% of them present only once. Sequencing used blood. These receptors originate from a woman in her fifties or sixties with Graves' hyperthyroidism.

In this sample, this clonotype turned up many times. The CDR3 loop is CASSQALAAPLGQFF. Written as DNA, the CDR3 is TGTGCCAGCAGCCAAGCACTAGCGGCCCCCTTGGGGCAGTTCTTC. The V gene is TRBV3-1, the J gene TRBJ2-1, with 8 bases lining up with TRBD2. This CDR3 is 15 amino acids long. The V gene end was trimmed by 1 base and the J gene end by 12 bases; junction bases not matched to a gene: 11. CDR1 LGHDT and CDR2 YNNKEL come from the germline V gene (reference sequence).

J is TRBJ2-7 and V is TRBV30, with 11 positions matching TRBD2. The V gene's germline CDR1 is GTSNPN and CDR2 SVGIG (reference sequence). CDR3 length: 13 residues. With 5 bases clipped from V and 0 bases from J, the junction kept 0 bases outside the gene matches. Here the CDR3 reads CAWGLAGSYEQYF. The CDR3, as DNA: TGTGCCTGGGGACTAGCGGGCTCCTACGAGCAGTACTTC.

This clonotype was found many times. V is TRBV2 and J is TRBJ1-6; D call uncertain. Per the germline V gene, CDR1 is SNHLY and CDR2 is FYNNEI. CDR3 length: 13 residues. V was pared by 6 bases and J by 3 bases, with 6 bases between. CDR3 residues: CASRKSYNSPLHF. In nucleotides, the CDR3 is TGTGCCAGCAGGAAAAGCTATAATTCACCCCTCCACTTT.

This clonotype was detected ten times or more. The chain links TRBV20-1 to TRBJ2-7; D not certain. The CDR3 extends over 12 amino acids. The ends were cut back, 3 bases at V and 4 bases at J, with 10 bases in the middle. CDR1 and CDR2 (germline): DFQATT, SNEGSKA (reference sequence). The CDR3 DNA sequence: TGCAGTGCTAGTACGGCCGGGTACGAGCAGTACGTC. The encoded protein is CSASTAGYEQYV.

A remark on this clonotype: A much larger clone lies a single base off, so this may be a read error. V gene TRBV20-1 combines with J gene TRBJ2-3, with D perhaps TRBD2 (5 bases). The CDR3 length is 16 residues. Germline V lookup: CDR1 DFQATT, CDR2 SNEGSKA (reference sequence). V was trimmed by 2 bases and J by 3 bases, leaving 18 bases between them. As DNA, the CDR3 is TGCAGTGCTAGAATAGAGGGTGCTGGTTGGACAGATACGCAGTATTTT. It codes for CSARIEGAGWTDTQYF.

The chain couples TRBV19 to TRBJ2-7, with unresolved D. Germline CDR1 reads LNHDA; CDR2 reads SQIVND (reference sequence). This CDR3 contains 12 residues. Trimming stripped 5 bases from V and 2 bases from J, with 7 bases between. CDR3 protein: CASSGYTYEQYF. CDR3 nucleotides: TGTGCCAGTAGTGGATATACCTACGAGCAGTACTTC.

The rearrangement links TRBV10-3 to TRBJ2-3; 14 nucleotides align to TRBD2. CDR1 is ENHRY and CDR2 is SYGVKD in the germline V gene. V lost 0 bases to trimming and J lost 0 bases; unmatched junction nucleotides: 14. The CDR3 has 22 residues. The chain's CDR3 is CAISESDYSGTSGRLSTDTQYF. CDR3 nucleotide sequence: TGTGCCATCAGTGAGTCGGACTACTCCGGGACTAGCGGGAGACTTAGCACAGATACGCAGTATTTT.

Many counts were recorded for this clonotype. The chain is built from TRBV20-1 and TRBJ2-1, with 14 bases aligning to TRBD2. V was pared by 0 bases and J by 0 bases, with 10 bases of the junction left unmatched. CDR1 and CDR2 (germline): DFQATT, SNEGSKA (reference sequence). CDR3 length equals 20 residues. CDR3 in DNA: TGCAGTGCTAGAGATCTCCGACTAGCGGGGGGGCCCAGCTCCTACAATGAGCAGTTCTTC. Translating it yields CSARDLRLAGGPSSYNEQFF.

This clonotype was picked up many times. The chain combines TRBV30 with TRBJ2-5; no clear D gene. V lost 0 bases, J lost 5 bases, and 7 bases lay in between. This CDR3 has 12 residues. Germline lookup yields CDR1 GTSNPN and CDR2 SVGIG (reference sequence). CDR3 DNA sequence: TGTGCCTGGAGTGTACACGGGGAGACCCAGTACTTC. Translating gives CAWSVHGETQYF.

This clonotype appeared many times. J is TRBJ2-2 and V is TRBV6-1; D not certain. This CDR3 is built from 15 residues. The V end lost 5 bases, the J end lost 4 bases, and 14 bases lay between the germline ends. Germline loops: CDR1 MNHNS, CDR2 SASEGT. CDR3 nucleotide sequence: TGTGCCAGCAGTCCCTGGGCATTCCCCACCGGGGAGCTGTTTTTT. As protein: CASSPWAFPTGELFF.

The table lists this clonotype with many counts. The CDR3 region is CASSSISVGEQFF. DNA for the CDR3: TGTGCCAGCAGCTCCATATCCGTTGGTGAGCAGTTCTTC. The chain uses TRBV5-6 and TRBJ2-1; D not certain. The germline CDR1 and CDR2 sequences are SGHDT and YYEEEE. The CDR3 totals 13 residues. The V gene lost 3 bases and the J gene lost 9 bases, with 13 bases spanning the gap.

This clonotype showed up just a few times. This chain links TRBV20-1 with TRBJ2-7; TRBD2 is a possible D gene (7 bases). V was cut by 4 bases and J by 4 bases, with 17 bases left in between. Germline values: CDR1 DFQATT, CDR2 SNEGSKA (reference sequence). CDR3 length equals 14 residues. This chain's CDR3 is CSATDTGGSYEQYF. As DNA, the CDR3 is TGCAGTGCTACCGACACGGGGGGCTCGTACGAGCAGTACTTC.

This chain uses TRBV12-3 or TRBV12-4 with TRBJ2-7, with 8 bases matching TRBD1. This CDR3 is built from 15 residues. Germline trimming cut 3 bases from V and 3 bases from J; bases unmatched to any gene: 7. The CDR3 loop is CASSFPDRERYEQYF. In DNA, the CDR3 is TGTGCCAGCAGTTTCCCGGACAGGGAACGCTACGAGCAGTACTTC.

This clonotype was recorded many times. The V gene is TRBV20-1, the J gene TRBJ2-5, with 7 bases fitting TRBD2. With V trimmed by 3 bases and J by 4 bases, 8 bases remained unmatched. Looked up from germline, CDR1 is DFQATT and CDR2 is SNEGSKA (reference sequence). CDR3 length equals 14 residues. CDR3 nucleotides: TGCAGTGCTAGTTTTGCGGGAGTAGGAGAGACCCAGTACTTC. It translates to CSASFAGVGETQYF.

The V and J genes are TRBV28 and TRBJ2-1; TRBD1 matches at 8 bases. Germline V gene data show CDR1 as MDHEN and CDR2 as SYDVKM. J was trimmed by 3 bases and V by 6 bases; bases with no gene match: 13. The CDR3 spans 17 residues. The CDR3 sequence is CASRQPGGRGLYNEQFF. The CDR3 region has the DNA TGTGCCAGCAGGCAGCCAGGGGGCAGGGGGCTCTACAATGAGCAGTTCTTC.

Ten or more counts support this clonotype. The CDR3 nucleotides read TGTGCCAGCAGGAGAGGTCGACTGGAGTCCTACAATGAGCAGTTCTTC. Protein product: CASRRGRLESYNEQFF. This chain connects TRBV2 to TRBJ2-1; D call uncertain. Germline-derived CDR1 and CDR2 are SNHLY and FYNNEI. This CDR3 is 16 amino acids long. Trimming pared 6 bases from V and 1 base from J, leaving 16 bases between.

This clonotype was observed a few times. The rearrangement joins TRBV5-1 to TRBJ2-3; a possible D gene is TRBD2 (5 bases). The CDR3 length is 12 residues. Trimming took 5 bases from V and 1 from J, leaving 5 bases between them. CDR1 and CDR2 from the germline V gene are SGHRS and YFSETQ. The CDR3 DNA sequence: TGCGCCAGCAGGCGGGGCACAGATACGCAGTATTTT. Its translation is CASRRGTDTQYF.

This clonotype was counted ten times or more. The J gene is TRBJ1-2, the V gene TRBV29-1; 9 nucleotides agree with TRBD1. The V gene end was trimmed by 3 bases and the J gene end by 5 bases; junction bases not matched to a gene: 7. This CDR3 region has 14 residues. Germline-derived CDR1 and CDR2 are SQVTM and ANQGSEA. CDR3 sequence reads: CSVDAGTGKYGYTF. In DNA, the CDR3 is TGCAGCGTTGATGCGGGGACAGGGAAATATGGCTACACCTTC.

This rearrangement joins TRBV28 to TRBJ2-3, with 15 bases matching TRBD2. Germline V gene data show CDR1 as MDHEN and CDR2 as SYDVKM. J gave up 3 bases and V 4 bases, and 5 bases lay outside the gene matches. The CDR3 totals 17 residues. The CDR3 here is CASSSYGTSGRTDTQYF. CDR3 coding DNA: TGTGCCAGCAGTTCTTATGGGACTAGCGGGAGGACAGATACGCAGTATTTT.

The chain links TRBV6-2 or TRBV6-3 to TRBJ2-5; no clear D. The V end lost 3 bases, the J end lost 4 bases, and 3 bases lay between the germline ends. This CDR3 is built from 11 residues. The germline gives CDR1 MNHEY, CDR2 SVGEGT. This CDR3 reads CASSYGETQYF. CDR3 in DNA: TGTGCCAGCAGTTATGGAGAGACCCAGTACTTC.

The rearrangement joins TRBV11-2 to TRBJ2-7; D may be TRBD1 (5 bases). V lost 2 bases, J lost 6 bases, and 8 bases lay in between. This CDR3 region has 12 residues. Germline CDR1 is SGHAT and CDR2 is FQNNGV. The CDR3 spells CASSLTGAEQYF. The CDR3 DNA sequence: TGTGCCAGCAGCTTAACAGGCGCCGAGCAGTACTTC.

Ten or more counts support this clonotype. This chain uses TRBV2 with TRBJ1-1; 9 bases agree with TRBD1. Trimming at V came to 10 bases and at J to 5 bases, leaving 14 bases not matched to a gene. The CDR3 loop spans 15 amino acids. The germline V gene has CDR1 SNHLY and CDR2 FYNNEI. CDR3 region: CATTPRQGGATEAFF. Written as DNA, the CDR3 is TGTGCCACCACACCACGACAGGGGGGAGCGACTGAAGCTTTCTTT.

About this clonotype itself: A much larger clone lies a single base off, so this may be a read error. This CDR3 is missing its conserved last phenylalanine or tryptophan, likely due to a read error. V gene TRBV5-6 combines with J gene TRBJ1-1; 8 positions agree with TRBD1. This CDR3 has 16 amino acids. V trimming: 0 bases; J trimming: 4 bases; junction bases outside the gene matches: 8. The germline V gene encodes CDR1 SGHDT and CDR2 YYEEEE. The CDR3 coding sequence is TGTGCCAGCAGCTTGGGACCAGGGGGCGCGGGCACTGAAGCTTTCTTA. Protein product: CASSLGPGGAGTEAFL.

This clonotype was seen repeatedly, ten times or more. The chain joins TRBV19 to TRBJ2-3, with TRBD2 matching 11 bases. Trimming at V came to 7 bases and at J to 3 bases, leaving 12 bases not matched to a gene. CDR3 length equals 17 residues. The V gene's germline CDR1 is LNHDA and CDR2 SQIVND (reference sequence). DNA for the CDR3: TGTGCCAGTACCGATCGGCTAGCGGGAGGAGGTACAGATACGCAGTATTTT. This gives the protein CASTDRLAGGGTDTQYF.

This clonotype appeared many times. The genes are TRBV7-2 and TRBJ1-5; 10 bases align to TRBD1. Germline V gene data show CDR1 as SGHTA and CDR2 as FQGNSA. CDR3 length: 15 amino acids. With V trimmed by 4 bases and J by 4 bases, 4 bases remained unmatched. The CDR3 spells CASSWTGGLNQPQHF. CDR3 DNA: TGTGCCAGCAGCTGGACAGGGGGACTAAATCAGCCCCAGCATTTT. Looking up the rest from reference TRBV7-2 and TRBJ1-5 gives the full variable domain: GAGVSQSPSNKVTEKGKDVELRCDPISGHTALYWYRQSLGQGLEFLIYFQGNSAPDKSGLPSDRFSAERTGGSVSTLTIQRTQQEDSAVYLCASSWTGGLNQPQHFGDGTRLSIL.

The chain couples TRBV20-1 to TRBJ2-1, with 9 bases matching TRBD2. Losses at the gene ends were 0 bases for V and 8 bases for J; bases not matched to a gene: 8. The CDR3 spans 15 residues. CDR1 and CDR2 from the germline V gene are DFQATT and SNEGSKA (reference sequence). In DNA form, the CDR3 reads TGCAGTGCTAGAGATATGGCGGGAGGGCCCGATGAGCAGTTCTTC. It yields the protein CSARDMAGGPDEQFF.

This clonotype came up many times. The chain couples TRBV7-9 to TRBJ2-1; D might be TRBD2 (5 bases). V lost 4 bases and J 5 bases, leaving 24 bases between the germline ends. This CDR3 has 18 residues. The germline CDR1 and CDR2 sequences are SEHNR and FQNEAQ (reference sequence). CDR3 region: CASSSPPGDSDLHNEQFF. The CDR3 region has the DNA TGTGCCAGCAGCTCCCCCCCCGGCGATAGCGACCTCCACAATGAGCAGTTCTTC.

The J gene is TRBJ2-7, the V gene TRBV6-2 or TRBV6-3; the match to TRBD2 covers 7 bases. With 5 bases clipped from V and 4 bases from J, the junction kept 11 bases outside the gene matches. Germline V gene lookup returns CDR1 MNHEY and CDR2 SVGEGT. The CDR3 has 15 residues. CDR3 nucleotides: TGTGCCAGCAGTGACCCTGGCGGGAGATGGTACGAGCAGTACTTC. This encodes CASSDPGGRWYEQYF.

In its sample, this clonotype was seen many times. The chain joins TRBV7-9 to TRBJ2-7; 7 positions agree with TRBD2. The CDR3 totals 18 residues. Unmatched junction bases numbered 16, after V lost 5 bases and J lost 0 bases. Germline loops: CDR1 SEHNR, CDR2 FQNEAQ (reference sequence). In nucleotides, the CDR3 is TGTGCCAGCAGCGGCCTAAAGCCGTTCGGCGGGAGCTCCTACGAGCAGTACTTC. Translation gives CASSGLKPFGGSSYEQYF.